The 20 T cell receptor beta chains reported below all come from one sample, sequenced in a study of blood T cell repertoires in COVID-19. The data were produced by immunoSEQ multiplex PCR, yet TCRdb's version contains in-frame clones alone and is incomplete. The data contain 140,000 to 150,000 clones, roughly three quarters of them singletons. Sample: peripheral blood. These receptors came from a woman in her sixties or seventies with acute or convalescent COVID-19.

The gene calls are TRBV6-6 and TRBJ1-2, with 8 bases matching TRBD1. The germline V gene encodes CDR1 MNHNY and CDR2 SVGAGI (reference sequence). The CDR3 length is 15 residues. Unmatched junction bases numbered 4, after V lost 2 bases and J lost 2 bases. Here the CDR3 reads CASSYLRGRNYGYTF. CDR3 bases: TGTGCCAGCAGTTACCTCAGGGGGCGGAACTATGGCTACACCTTC.

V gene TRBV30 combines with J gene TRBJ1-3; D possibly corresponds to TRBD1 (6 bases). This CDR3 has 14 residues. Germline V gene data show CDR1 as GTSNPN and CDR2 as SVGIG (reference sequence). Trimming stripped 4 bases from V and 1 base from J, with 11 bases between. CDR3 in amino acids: CAWNTGLSGNTIYF. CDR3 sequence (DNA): TGTGCCTGGAATACAGGGTTATCTGGAAACACCATATATTTT.

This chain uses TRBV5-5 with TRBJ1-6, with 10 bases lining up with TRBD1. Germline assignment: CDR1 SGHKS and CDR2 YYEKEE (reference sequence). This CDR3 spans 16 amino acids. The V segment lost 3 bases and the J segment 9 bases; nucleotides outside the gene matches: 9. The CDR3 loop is CASSSGAGQGSSPLHF. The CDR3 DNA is TGTGCCAGCAGCTCGGGGGCGGGACAGGGGAGTTCACCCCTCCACTTT.

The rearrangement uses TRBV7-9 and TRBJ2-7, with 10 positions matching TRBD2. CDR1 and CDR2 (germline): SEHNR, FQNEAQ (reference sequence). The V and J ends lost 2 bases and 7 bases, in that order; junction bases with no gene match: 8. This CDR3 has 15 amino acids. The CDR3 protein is CASSLNGLAEEEQYF. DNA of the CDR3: TGTGCCAGCAGCTTAAATGGACTAGCGGAGGAAGAGCAGTACTTC.

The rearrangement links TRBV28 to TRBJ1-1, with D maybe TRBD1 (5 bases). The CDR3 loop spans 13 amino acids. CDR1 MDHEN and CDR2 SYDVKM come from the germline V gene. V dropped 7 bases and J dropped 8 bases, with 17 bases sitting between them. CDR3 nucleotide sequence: TGTGCCAGCAACACCCGGGGGAAAGAAGAAGCTTTCTTT. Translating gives CASNTRGKEEAFF.

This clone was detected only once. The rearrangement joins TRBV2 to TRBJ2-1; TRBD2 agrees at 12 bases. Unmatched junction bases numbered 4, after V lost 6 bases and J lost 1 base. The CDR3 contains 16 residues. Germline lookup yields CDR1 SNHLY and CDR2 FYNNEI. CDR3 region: CASRRTSGTSYNEQFF. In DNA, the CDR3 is TGTGCCAGCAGGAGGACTAGCGGGACGTCCTACAATGAGCAGTTCTTC.

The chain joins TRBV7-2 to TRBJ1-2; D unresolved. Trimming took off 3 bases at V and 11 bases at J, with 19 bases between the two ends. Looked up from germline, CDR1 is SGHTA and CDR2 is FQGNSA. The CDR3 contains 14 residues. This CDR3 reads CASSFPGRPAGYTF. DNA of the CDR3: TGTGCCAGCAGCTTTCCTGGCAGGCCCGCTGGTTACACCTTC.

The chain's CDR3 is CASSEGQTSTDTQYF. The CDR3 nucleotides read TGTGCCAGCAGTGAAGGACAAACTAGCACAGATACGCAGTATTTT. The chain carries TRBV6-1 and TRBJ2-3, with D uncertain. This CDR3 is built from 15 residues. Germline CDR1 MNHNS, CDR2 SASEGT. Trimming cost V 1 base and J 0 bases, with 8 bases left between them.

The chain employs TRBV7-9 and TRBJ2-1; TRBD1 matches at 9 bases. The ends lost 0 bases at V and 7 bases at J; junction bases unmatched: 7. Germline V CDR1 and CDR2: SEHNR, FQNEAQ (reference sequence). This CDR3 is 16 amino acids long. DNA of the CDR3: TGTGCCAGCAGCTTAGCTTTCCGGGACAGGGATAATGAGCAGTTCTTC. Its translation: CASSLAFRDRDNEQFF.

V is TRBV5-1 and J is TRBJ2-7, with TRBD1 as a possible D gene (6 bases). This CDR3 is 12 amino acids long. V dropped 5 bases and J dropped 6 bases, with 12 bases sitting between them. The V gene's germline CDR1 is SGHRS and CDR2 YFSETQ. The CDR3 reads CASSTDRSEQYF. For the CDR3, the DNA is TGCGCCAGCAGTACTGACAGGTCCGAGCAGTACTTC.

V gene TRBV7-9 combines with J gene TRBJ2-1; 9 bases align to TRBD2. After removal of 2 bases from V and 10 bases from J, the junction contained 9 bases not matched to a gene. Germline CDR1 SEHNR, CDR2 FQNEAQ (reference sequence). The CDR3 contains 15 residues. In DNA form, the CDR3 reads TGTGCCAGCAGCTTATTAGTCCGCGGGAGGGGAGAGCAGTTCTTC. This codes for CASSLLVRGRGEQFF.

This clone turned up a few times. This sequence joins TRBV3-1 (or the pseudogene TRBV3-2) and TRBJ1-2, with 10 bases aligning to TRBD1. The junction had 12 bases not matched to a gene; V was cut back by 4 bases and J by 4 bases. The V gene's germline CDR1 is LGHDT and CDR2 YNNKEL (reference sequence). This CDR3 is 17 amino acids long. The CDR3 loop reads CASSLLGQGGSGYGYTF. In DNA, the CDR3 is TGTGCCAGCAGCCTCCTTGGACAGGGGGGTTCAGGCTATGGCTACACCTTC.

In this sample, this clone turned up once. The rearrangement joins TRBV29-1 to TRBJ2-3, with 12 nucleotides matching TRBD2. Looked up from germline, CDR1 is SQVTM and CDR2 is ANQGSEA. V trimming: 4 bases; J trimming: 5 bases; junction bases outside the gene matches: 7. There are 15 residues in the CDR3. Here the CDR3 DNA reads TGCAGCGTTGCCCGACTAGCGGGAGTTATAGATACGCAGTATTTT. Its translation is CSVARLAGVIDTQYF.

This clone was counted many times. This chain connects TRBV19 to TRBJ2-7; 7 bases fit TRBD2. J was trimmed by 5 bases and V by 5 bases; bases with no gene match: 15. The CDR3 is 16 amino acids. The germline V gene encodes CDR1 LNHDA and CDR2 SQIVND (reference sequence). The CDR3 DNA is TGTGCCAGTAGTGACCGTTTCCAGCGGGATCTAGACGAGCAGTACTTC. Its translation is CASSDRFQRDLDEQYF.

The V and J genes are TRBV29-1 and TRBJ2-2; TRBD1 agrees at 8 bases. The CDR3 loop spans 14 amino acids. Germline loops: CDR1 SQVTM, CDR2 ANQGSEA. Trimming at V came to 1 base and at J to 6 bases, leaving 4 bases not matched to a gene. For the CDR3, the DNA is TGCAGCGTTGAAGGTAGACAGGGGTCCGGGGAGCTGTTTTTT. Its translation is CSVEGRQGSGELFF.

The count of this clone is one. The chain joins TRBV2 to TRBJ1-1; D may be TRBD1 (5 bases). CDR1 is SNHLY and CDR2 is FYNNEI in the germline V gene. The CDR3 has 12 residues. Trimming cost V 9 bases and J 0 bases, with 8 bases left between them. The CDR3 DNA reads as TGTGCCAGAGGGACTTTGAACACTGAAGCTTTCTTT. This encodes CARGTLNTEAFF.

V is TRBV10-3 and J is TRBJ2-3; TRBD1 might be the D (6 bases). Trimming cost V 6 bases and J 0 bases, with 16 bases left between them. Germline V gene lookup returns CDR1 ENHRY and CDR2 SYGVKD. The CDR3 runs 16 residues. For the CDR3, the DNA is TGTGCCATCAGAGGAAGACAGGCCGCTAGCACAGATACGCAGTATTTT. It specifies CAIRGRQAASTDTQYF.

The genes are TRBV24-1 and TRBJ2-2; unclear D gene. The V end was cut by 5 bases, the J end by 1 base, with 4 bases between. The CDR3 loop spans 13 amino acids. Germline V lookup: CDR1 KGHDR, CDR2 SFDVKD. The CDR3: CATSGGNTGELFF. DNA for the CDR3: TGTGCCACCAGTGGCGGGAACACCGGGGAGCTGTTTTTT.

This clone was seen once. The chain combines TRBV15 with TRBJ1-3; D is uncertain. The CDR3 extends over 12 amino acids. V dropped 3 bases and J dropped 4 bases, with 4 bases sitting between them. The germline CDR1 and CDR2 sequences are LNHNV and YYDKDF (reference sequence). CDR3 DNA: TGTGCCACCAGCAGGTCGGGAAACACCATATATTTT. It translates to CATSRSGNTIYF.

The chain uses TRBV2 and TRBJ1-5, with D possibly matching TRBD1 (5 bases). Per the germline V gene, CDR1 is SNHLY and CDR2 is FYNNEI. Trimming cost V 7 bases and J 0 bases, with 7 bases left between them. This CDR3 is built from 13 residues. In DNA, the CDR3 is TGTGCCAGCAAAGACAGTAGCAATCAGCCCCAGCATTTT. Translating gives CASKDSSNQPQHF.